This T cell receptor beta chain was sequenced for a study of blood T cell repertoires in COVID-19. At the level of the study: Samples of COVID-19 (acute and convalescent) were obtained from the United States, Italy and Spain.

The CDR3 spans 15 residues. In the authors' workflow: Counts of nucleated cells, estimated from reference gene primer amplification, were obtained. The protocol was immunoSEQ multiplex PCR, while the TCRdb copy is restricted to in-frame clones and leaves out a portion. V and J calls and clone size come straight from that table; D and trimming were deduced from the DNA. The sample shows some 390,000 clones, around 87% of them seen only once. The gene calls are TRBV21-1 and TRBJ1-4; TRBD1 is taken as the D call from the table, unchecked against the DNA. TRBV21-1 is designated a pseudogene. Sample: peripheral blood. This TCR derives from a woman in her fifties or sixties with COVID-19, enrolled during active disease. CDR3 sequence reads: CASSKAQGANEKLFF. CDR3 coding DNA: TGTGCCAGCAGCAAAGCCCAGGGGGCTAATGAAAAACTGTTTTTT.